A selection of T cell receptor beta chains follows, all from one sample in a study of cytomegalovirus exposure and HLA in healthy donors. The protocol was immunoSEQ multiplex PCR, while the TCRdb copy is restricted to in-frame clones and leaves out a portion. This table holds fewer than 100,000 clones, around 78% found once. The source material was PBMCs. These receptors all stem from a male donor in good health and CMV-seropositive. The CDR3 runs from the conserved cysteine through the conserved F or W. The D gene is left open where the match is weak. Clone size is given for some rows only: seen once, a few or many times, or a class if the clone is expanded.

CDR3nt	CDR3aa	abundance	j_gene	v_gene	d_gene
TGTGCCAGCAGCTTAGCAAAAGCGGGATTTACCTACAATGAGCAGTTCTTC	CASSLAKAGFTYNEQFF	-	TRBJ2-1	TRBV7-8	TRBD2
TGTGCCAGCATATCAAGGGGAGGGGGCACTGAAGCTTTCTTT	CASISRGGGTEAFF	few	TRBJ1-1	TRBV2	-
TGCGCCAGCAGAAATCAGGGGGCGGCCAAAAACATTCAGTACTTC	CASRNQGAAKNIQYF	-	TRBJ2-4	TRBV5-1	TRBD1
TGTGCCAGCAGTTTATCACAGGGGAACTCAGAGACCCAGTACTTC	CASSLSQGNSETQYF	-	TRBJ2-5	TRBV28	TRBD1
TGTGCCAGCAGCTTTTCCACTCCCACTGAAGCTTTCTTT	CASSFSTPTEAFF	-	TRBJ1-1	TRBV7-9	-
TGTGCCAGCAGCGTAGGACTAGCGGGAGGTGGAGAGACCCAGTACTTC	CASSVGLAGGGETQYF	-	TRBJ2-5	TRBV9	TRBD2
TGTGCCAGCAGTTTAGTATCTGGGACTTACGAGCAGTACTTC	CASSLVSGTYEQYF	once	TRBJ2-7	TRBV27	-
TGTGCCAGCAGCTTAGGACAGCCCTGGAGTGGAAACACCATATATTTT	CASSLGQPWSGNTIYF	-	TRBJ1-3	TRBV7-6	-
TGTGCCAGTAGTACGACAGGGATCCAAGAGACCCAGTACTTC	CASSTTGIQETQYF	-	TRBJ2-5	TRBV19	TRBD1
TGTGCCAGCAAAACCGGGTCCGGGGATGAAAAACTGTTTTTT	CASKTGSGDEKLFF	few	TRBJ1-4	TRBV6-6	-
TGTGCCAGCAGTTCCTGGGAGGGAGGGCCCTACGAGCAGTACTTC	CASSSWEGGPYEQYF	-	TRBJ2-7	TRBV28	TRBD2
TGTGCCAGCAGCCTGATAACAATTTATGGCTACACCTTC	CASSLITIYGYTF	-	TRBJ1-2	TRBV2	-
TGCGCCAGCAGTGAACAGGGGGCCCCTGGAAACACCATATATTTT	CASSEQGAPGNTIYF	few	TRBJ1-3	TRBV10-2	TRBD1
TGTGCCACCAGCAGAGGTAGCGGGAGTCATCTAGCCGGGGAGCTGTTTTTT	CATSRGSGSHLAGELFF	-	TRBJ2-2	TRBV15	TRBD2
TGTGCCAGCAGCTTAATACAGGGGCTTGTCTATGGCTACACCTTC	CASSLIQGLVYGYTF	-	TRBJ1-2	TRBV13	TRBD1
TGTGCCAGCAGCTTATATTTATCCCAGCCCCAGCATTTT	CASSLYLSQPQHF	-	TRBJ1-5	TRBV7-8	-
TGCGCCAGCAGCCAAGATTACACGATGAACACTGAAGCTTTCTTT	CASSQDYTMNTEAFF	few	TRBJ1-1	TRBV4-1	-
TGTGCCAGTAGTTCTGACAGAGCGGGCTACGAGCAGTACTTC	CASSSDRAGYEQYF	-	TRBJ2-7	TRBV19	-
TGTGCCAGCAGCTTAGATGGACAACTGAACACTGAAGCTTTCTTT	CASSLDGQLNTEAFF	-	TRBJ1-1	TRBV11-3	-
TGTGCCAGCAGCCAAGGGCCGTTACAGGGAGTCGACAATGAGCAGTTCTTC	CASSQGPLQGVDNEQFF	-	TRBJ2-1	TRBV4-2	-
TGCAGCGTTGAAGGGGACTCAGCGGGCCGGGAGACCCAGTACTTC	CSVEGDSAGRETQYF	-	TRBJ2-5	TRBV29-1	-
TGTGCCAGCAGTCTGTGGACTAGGGAGACCCAGTACTTC	CASSLWTRETQYF	few	TRBJ2-5	TRBV27	TRBD2
TGTGCCAGCAGGAGACAGGGCGGCGGAGAAAAACTGTTTTTT	CASRRQGGGEKLFF	few	TRBJ1-4	TRBV28	TRBD1
TGTGCCAGTAGTATTTCGCCTAGCGGGAGCAATGAGCAGTTCTTC	CASSISPSGSNEQFF	-	TRBJ2-1	TRBV19	TRBD2
TGTGCCAGCAGCGGACAGAAATCGAACACCGGGGAGCTGTTTTTT	CASSGQKSNTGELFF	once	TRBJ2-2	TRBV9	-
TGCGCCAGCAGCACAGGAGCTAAAGAGACCCAGTACTTC	CASSTGAKETQYF	-	TRBJ2-5	TRBV5-1	-
TGTGCCAGCAGTGAAAAGAGGGCTGTATCCTACGAGCAGTACTTC	CASSEKRAVSYEQYF	-	TRBJ2-7	TRBV2	-
TGCGCCAGCAGCTCCGGACTAGCGGGAGTCAATGAGCAGTTCTTC	CASSSGLAGVNEQFF	-	TRBJ2-1	TRBV5-1	TRBD2
TGTGCCAGCAGTGACTCACTAGCGGGAAGGTTGAATGAGCAGTTCTTC	CASSDSLAGRLNEQFF	-	TRBJ2-1	TRBV25-1	TRBD2
TGTGCCAGCAGTACAGGGTCGGGCTATGGCTACACCTTC	CASSTGSGYGYTF	-	TRBJ1-2	TRBV6-4	-
TGTGCCAGCAGTTTATTTTTGGACTCCCCGCGGGCTTTCTTT	CASSLFLDSPRAFF	few	TRBJ1-1	TRBV27	-
TGTGCCAGCACTCCATCGGGGGGTAGCGGGAGGGCCTTATCCTACGAGCAGTACTTC	CASTPSGGSGRALSYEQYF	once	TRBJ2-7	TRBV7-9	TRBD2